This T cell receptor beta chain was sequenced during a study of control samples from healthy donors and cancer patients. Data came from immunoSEQ multiplex PCR; TCRdb stores just in-frame clones and leaves some out. The sample has roughly 130,000 clones; 85% to 95% are singletons. CDR3 size: 14 residues. The germline CDR1 and CDR2 sequences are MDHEN and SYDVKM. V lost 6 bases, J lost 3 bases, and 14 bases lay in between. The sequence was obtained from a man aged 25 to 40 in good health. Sequencing used blood. The chain links TRBV28 to TRBJ1-2, with D possibly being TRBD1 (5 bases). CDR3 amino acids: CASRPGTGYYGYTF. The CDR3 nucleotides are TGTGCCAGCAGACCTGGGACGGGGTACTATGGCTACACCTTC.